One and the same sample provided the 6 T cell receptor beta chains below, sequenced in a study of cytomegalovirus exposure and HLA in healthy donors. The PCR was carried out with 60 Vbeta primers and 13 Jbeta primers. Profiled with immunoSEQ multiplex PCR; TCRdb holds only in-frame clones, not every one. This table holds approximately 91,000 clones, around nine tenths found once. The sequenced sample consisted of PBMCs. The receptors come from a man in his thirties or forties in good health and CMV-seropositive.

This clone was recorded a few times. The chain couples TRBV25-1 to TRBJ2-3; TRBD2 matches 14 bases. The CDR3 length is 18 residues. Trimming at V came to 2 bases and at J to 2 bases, leaving 6 bases not matched to a gene. Per the germline V gene, CDR1 is MGHDK and CDR2 is SYGVNS. Written as DNA, the CDR3 is TGTGCCAGCAGTGAAGGGACTAGCGGGAGCGGGCACACAGATACGCAGTATTTT. Its translation: CASSEGTSGSGHTDTQYF.

This chain joins TRBV10-2 and TRBJ2-7; the match to TRBD2 covers 9 bases. Per the germline V gene, CDR1 is WSHSY and CDR2 is SAAADI. This CDR3 region has 16 residues. Losses at the gene ends were 6 bases for V and 6 bases for J; bases not matched to a gene: 15. This chain's CDR3 is CASSLLGGSGSREQYF. The CDR3 DNA follows: TGCGCCAGCAGCCTCTTAGGGGGTAGCGGGAGCCGCGAGCAGTACTTC.

V is TRBV7-9 and J is TRBJ1-4; D is unresolved. There are 15 residues in the CDR3. V was cut by 5 bases and J by 0 bases, with 10 bases left in between. Germline V gene sequence: CDR1 SEHNR, CDR2 FQNEAQ (reference sequence). This CDR3 reads CASSKDIATNEKLFF. For the CDR3, the DNA is TGTGCCAGCAGCAAAGACATTGCAACTAATGAAAAACTGTTTTTT.

J is TRBJ1-1 and V is TRBV28; 7 positions match TRBD1. The CDR3 sequence is 15 residues long. V shed 7 bases and J 6 bases; nucleotides not matched to a gene: 14. Germline values: CDR1 MDHEN, CDR2 SYDVKM. The CDR3 DNA follows: TGTGCCAGCAAGGGACAGATTAATTTCGGGGCTGAAGCTTTCTTT. Encoded protein: CASKGQINFGAEAFF.

The J gene is TRBJ2-1, the V gene TRBV2, with TRBD2 matching over 14 bases. Germline CDR1 and CDR2: SNHLY and FYNNEI. V lost 6 bases and J lost 3; bases outside the gene matches: 13. The CDR3 consists of 19 residues. CDR3 region: CASRNGLAGGGAIYNEQFF. The CDR3 nucleotides are TGTGCCAGCAGGAACGGACTAGCGGGAGGTGGGGCCATCTACAATGAGCAGTTCTTC. The full variable domain, in which reference TRBV2 and TRBJ2-1 provide the parts outside the CDR3, is EPEVTQTPSHQVTQMGQEVILRCVPISNHLYFYWYRQILGQKVEFLVSFYNNEISEKSEIFDDQFSVERPDGSNFTLKIRSTKLEDSAMYFCASRNGLAGGGAIYNEQFFGPGTRLTVL.

The rearrangement links TRBV5-1 to TRBJ2-2; 11 positions agree with TRBD2. Germline CDR1 reads SGHRS; CDR2 reads YFSETQ. The CDR3 is 16 amino acids. With V trimmed by 0 bases and J by 4 bases, 2 bases remained unmatched. The DNA of the CDR3 is TGCGCCAGCAGCTTGGTGCTAGCGGGAGGCACCGGGGAGCTGTTTTTT. Translating gives CASSLVLAGGTGELFF. The complete variable domain, with remaining parts taken from reference TRBV5-1 and TRBJ2-2, reads KAGVTQTPRYLIKTRGQQVTLSCSPISGHRSVSWYQQTPGQGLQFLFEYFSETQRNKGNFPGRFSGRQFSNSRSEMNVSTLELGDSALYLCASSLVLAGGTGELFFGEGSRLTVL.